One sample yielded the 8 T cell receptor beta chains listed below, sequenced in a study of T cells after yellow fever vaccination. MiXCR, applied by TCRdb to the 5' RACE reads, yields one record per CDR3 protein. The table lists roughly 120,000 distinct CDR3 sequences, 6.5% to 8% of them singletons. The source was CD4+ T cells sorted from PBMCs, collected 10 to 11 days after the first yellow fever vaccination. The origin of the receptors is a man between 18 and 29 years old who received the YFV17D yellow fever vaccine.

This clonotype was seen a few times. The chain's CDR3 is CAIGRQVDQPQHF. The CDR3 DNA reads as TGTGCCATCGGAAGACAGGTGGATCAGCCCCAGCATTTT. This sequence joins TRBV10-3 and TRBJ1-5; perhaps TRBD1 as D (6 bases). V was shortened by 8 bases and J by 5 bases, with 13 bases between the two germline ends. The CDR3 covers 13 residues. CDR1 is ENHRY, CDR2 SYGVKD, per germline.

This clonotype was recorded many times. The chain couples TRBV5-1 to TRBJ2-3, with 8 bases aligning to TRBD1. In germline, CDR1 is SGHRS, CDR2 YFSETQ. The CDR3 sequence is 15 residues long. Germline trimming cut 4 bases from V and 2 bases from J; bases unmatched to any gene: 6. Here the CDR3 DNA reads TGCGCCAGCAGCATACAGGGGGGAAACACAGATACGCAGTATTTT. Translating it yields CASSIQGGNTDTQYF.

This clonotype was seen many times. V is TRBV4-1 and J is TRBJ2-2, with D tentatively TRBD1 (6 bases). From germline, CDR1 is MGHRA and CDR2 YSYEKL. The CDR3 has 16 amino acids. Between the trimmed V and J ends, which lost 1 base and 0 bases, there was a span of 9 bases. CDR3 nucleotides: TGCGCCAGCAGCCAAGCCTGGGACACGAACACCGGGGAGCTGTTTTTT. Protein product: CASSQAWDTNTGELFF.

This clonotype was seen ten or more times. The chain has TRBV7-8 and TRBJ2-3; D gene unclear. V was clipped by 1 base and J by 6 bases, with 5 bases between them. Germline V gives CDR1 SGHVS, CDR2 FQNEAQ. This CDR3 region has 12 residues. The CDR3 loop reads CASSLVGDTQYF. CDR3 nucleotides: TGTGCCAGCAGCTTAGTAGGGGATACGCAGTATTTT.

This clonotype has only a few counts. The rearrangement joins TRBV4-2 to TRBJ2-5, with D possibly being TRBD1 (5 bases). The V gene's germline CDR1 is LGHNA and CDR2 YNFKEQ. Trimming took 4 bases from V and 4 from J, leaving 13 bases between them. The CDR3 runs to 14 residues. The chain's CDR3 is CASSPDTWRETQYF. The CDR3 nucleotides are TGTGCCAGCAGCCCGGACACATGGAGAGAGACCCAGTACTTC.

This clonotype was seen at least ten times. V gene TRBV18 combines with J gene TRBJ2-3; D is undetermined. The length of the CDR3 is 15 residues. Trimming took 3 bases from V and 2 from J, leaving 12 bases between them. Per the germline V gene, CDR1 is KGHSH and CDR2 is LQKENI. This CDR3 reads CASSPDGRITDTQYF. The CDR3 coding sequence is TGTGCCAGCTCACCGGACGGACGAATCACAGATACGCAGTATTTT.

This clonotype was seen repeatedly, ten times or more. The J gene is TRBJ2-5, the V gene TRBV7-9; tentatively, D is TRBD1 (5 bases). Germline CDR1 and CDR2: SEHNR and FQNEAQ (reference sequence). Trimming stripped 5 bases from V and 2 bases from J, with 9 bases between. The CDR3 length is 13 residues. In nucleotides, the CDR3 is TGTGCCAGCAGCCGACAGCCTCAAGAGACCCAGTACTTC. Translated, it gives CASSRQPQETQYF.

This clonotype was detected many times. The gene calls are TRBV4-3 and TRBJ2-7; a weak D match, TRBD1 (6 bases). The CDR3 loop spans 15 amino acids. Germline CDR1 reads LGHNA; CDR2 reads YSLEER. Trimming left V 5 bases short and J 6 bases short, with 20 bases between. As DNA, the CDR3 is TGCGCCAGCAGCGGCAGCATGGGCAGGGGTGCCGAGCAGTACTTC. This sequence encodes CASSGSMGRGAEQYF.